Below are 4 T cell receptor beta chains sequenced from a single sample in a study of T-cell memory formation after mild COVID-19. MiXCR was run by TCRdb on the 5' RACE reads, yielding one entry per CDR3 protein. The sample has 150,000 or so distinct CDR3 sequences; more than 9% are singletons. The specimen sequenced was PBMCs or a T cell subset sorted from them (not recorded which). The receptors shown here come from a young man who had mild COVID-19 (a few samples of this study predate the infection). Cell type and time point are not known.

The V and J genes are TRBV10-3 and TRBJ2-2, with D possibly being TRBD2 (6 bases). The germline gives CDR1 ENHRY, CDR2 SYGVKD. V was pared by 0 bases and J by 8 bases, with 13 bases between. The length of the CDR3 is 15 residues. Here the CDR3 reads CAISESDYRRGELFF. In nucleotides, the CDR3 is TGTGCCATCAGTGAGTCGGACTATCGAAGAGGGGAGCTGTTTTTT.

This clonotype appeared a few times. The V gene is TRBV10-3, the J gene TRBJ1-2; 8 bases agree with TRBD1. The CDR3 totals 15 residues. V dropped 8 bases and J dropped 6; count of bases not matched to a gene: 14. Germline V gives CDR1 ENHRY, CDR2 SYGVKD. This chain's CDR3 is CAIGRQGALRDGYTF. In DNA, the CDR3 is TGTGCCATCGGGCGGCAGGGGGCCCTGAGGGATGGCTACACCTTC.

This clonotype was observed a few times. The chain carries TRBV7-2 and TRBJ2-5, with D perhaps TRBD2 (6 bases). V dropped 0 bases and J dropped 2 bases, with 16 bases sitting between them. This CDR3 is built from 17 residues. CDR1 SGHTA and CDR2 FQGNSA come from the germline V gene. CDR3 residues: CASSLARASAGQETQYF. CDR3 DNA sequence: TGTGCCAGCAGCTTAGCGCGGGCTAGCGCTGGGCAAGAGACCCAGTACTTC. Together with reference TRBV7-2 and TRBJ2-5, the CDR3 gives the full variable domain: GAGVSQSPSNKVTEKGKDVELRCDPISGHTALYWYRQSLGQGLEFLIYFQGNSAPDKSGLPSDRFSAERTGGSVSTLTIQRTQQEDSAVYLCASSLARASAGQETQYFGPGTRLLVL.

The table lists this clonotype with many counts. The rearrangement uses TRBV7-9 and TRBJ2-5; D might be TRBD1 (5 bases). V gave up 5 bases and J gave up 4 bases, with 8 bases separating them. Looked up from germline, CDR1 is SEHNR and CDR2 is FQNEAQ (reference sequence). The CDR3 runs 12 residues. CDR3: CASSQGVETQYF. The DNA of the CDR3 is TGTGCCAGCAGCCAAGGGGTAGAGACCCAGTACTTC.